One and the same sample provided the 19 T cell receptor beta chains below, sequenced in a study of T cell repertoires in cytomegalovirus infection. No antigen has been identified for these receptors. MiXCR, applied by TCRdb to the reads, yields one record per CDR3 protein. The table records 700,000 to 900,000 distinct CDR3 sequences, almost 30% of them present only once. This specimen consisted of cultured CD8+ T cells from PBMCs, obtained from culture after CMV antigen stimulation. The receptors here all came from a human donor in good health (CMV status not recorded). Some clones in this sample may be carry-over from other donors' samples.

This clonotype was seen a few times. The chain couples TRBV19 to TRBJ1-1; maybe TRBD1 (6 bases). Germline CDR1 LNHDA, CDR2 SQIVND (reference sequence). Trimming cost V 0 bases and J 4 bases, with 15 bases left between them. The CDR3 runs 16 residues. The CDR3: CASSIDGPGAGTEAFF. The CDR3 DNA sequence: TGTGCCAGTAGTATAGATGGGCCGGGGGCCGGCACTGAAGCTTTCTTT.

This chain joins TRBV20-1 and TRBJ2-2; 8 bases map to TRBD1. The CDR3 extends over 18 amino acids. Germline CDR1 DFQATT, CDR2 SNEGSKA (reference sequence). This CDR3 reads CRRGWSGGGNTNTGELFF. CDR3 sequence (DNA): TGCAGGAGGGGGTGGTCAGGGGGCGGCAATACGAACACCGGGGAGCTGTTTTTT.

The chain links TRBV27 to TRBJ2-5; D remains unclear. Deletions cut 6 bases from V and 7 bases from J, with 15 bases between. This CDR3 has 13 amino acids. CDR1 is MNHEY, CDR2 SMNVEV, per germline (reference sequence). CDR3 amino acids: CASSGGPFGTQYF. The CDR3 nucleotides are TGTGCCAGCAGCGGTGGGCCGTTCGGGACCCAGTACTTC.

This clonotype was observed at least ten times. The chain carries TRBV27 and TRBJ1-5; maybe TRBD1 (6 bases). This CDR3 is built from 14 residues. V dropped 6 bases and J dropped 4 bases, with 13 bases sitting between them. CDR1 MNHEY and CDR2 SMNVEV come from the germline V gene (reference sequence). The chain's CDR3 is CASSLLQGNQPQHF. CDR3 nucleotide sequence: TGTGCCAGCAGCTTGCTACAGGGTAATCAGCCCCAGCATTTT.

This clonotype was counted a single time. A read error may produce the germline difference seen at one junction end. V is TRBV7-6 and J is TRBJ2-2, with D perhaps TRBD2 (5 bases). Germline V CDR1 and CDR2: SGHVS, FNYEAQ. This CDR3 contains 13 residues. In DNA, the CDR3 is TGTGCCAGCAGCTTATTAAACACCGGGGAGCTGCTTTTT. As protein: CASSLLNTGELLF.

The sample holds many counts of this clonotype. The CDR3 DNA reads TGTGCCAGCAGCAAAGGTGGGAGCATTCAGTACTTC. As protein: CASSKGGSIQYF. The chain uses TRBV7-6 and TRBJ2-4; a weak D match, TRBD2 (5 bases). V lost 5 bases and J lost 9, with 11 bases in between. The germline gives CDR1 SGHVS, CDR2 FNYEAQ. CDR3 length: 12 residues.

This chain joins TRBV12-3 or TRBV12-4 and TRBJ2-5; 8 positions match TRBD2. Unmatched junction bases numbered 6, after V lost 3 bases and J lost 3 bases. The CDR3 extends over 15 amino acids. CDR3 residues: CASSFTSGPEETQYF. The CDR3, as DNA: TGTGCCAGCAGTTTCACTAGCGGACCGGAAGAGACCCAGTACTTC.

This chain joins TRBV6-5 and TRBJ1-4; TRBD1 might be the D (5 bases). The V gene's germline CDR1 is MNHEY and CDR2 SVGAGI. V lost 5 bases and J 10 bases, leaving 23 bases between the germline ends. The CDR3 is 16 amino acids. The CDR3 region is CASSTFSRVLGGKLFF. DNA for the CDR3: TGTGCCAGCAGTACGTTTTCCAGGGTGCTCGGGGGAAAACTGTTTTTT.

There are a few counts of this clonotype. The V gene is TRBV7-2, the J gene TRBJ2-3, with TRBD2 identical over 8 bases. There are 15 residues in the CDR3. The ends lost 2 bases at V and 5 bases at J; junction bases unmatched: 6. CDR1 is SGHTA and CDR2 is FQGNSA in the germline V gene. The chain's CDR3 is CASSLYERGIDTQYF. DNA of the CDR3: TGTGCCAGCAGCTTATACGAGCGGGGGATAGATACGCAGTATTTT. Drawing the rest from reference TRBV7-2 and TRBJ2-3, the complete variable domain is GAGVSQSPSNKVTEKGKDVELRCDPISGHTALYWYRQSLGQGLEFLIYFQGNSAPDKSGLPSDRFSAERTGGSVSTLTIQRTQQEDSAVYLCASSLYERGIDTQYFGPGTRLTVL.

This chain joins TRBV7-6 and TRBJ2-5; the match to TRBD2 covers 9 bases. CDR1 is SGHVS and CDR2 is FNYEAQ in the germline V gene. The CDR3 loop spans 16 amino acids. The junction had 8 bases not matched to a gene; V was cut back by 5 bases and J by 1 base. In nucleotides, the CDR3 is TGTGCCAGCAGCCCAGCGGGGGGCCGCTTCCAAGAGACCCAGTACTTC. Residues: CASSPAGGRFQETQYF.

This clonotype was counted only a few times. The rearrangement joins TRBV6-1 to TRBJ1-1, with 7 bases matching TRBD1. CDR1 and CDR2 from the germline V gene are MNHNS and SASEGT. The CDR3 contains 16 residues. Trimming at V came to 2 bases and at J to 2 bases, leaving 8 bases not matched to a gene. The CDR3 sequence: CASSERGTVSNTEAFF. CDR3 nucleotides: TGTGCCAGCAGTGAAAGGGGGACAGTCAGCAACACTGAAGCTTTCTTT.

The chain has TRBV6-5 and TRBJ1-4; D is ambiguous. V dropped 0 bases and J dropped 3 bases, with 11 bases sitting between them. This CDR3 has 16 amino acids. Germline CDR1 reads MNHEY; CDR2 reads SVGAGI. The CDR3 nucleotides are TGTGCCAGCAGTTACTCCGTGCTCCAGGCTAATGAAAAACTGTTTTTT. Amino acid sequence: CASSYSVLQANEKLFF.

This clonotype was counted ten times or more. J is TRBJ2-1 and V is TRBV7-6; 8 nucleotides line up with TRBD2. The CDR3 is made up of 16 amino acids. Germline CDR1 is SGHVS and CDR2 is FNYEAQ. Germline trimming cut 1 base from V and 2 bases from J; bases unmatched to any gene: 4. In DNA form, the CDR3 reads TGTGCCAGCAGCTTAGTTACGGGAGGGGCCTACAATGAGCAGTTCTTC. Its translation is CASSLVTGGAYNEQFF.

With respect to this clonotype: Mismatch with germline at one junction end may stem from a read error. The chain carries TRBV7-4 and TRBJ1-6; D is undetermined. CDR3 size: 16 residues. CDR1 is SGHVT, CDR2 SQSDAQ, per germline. The CDR3 reads CANSPRLPSGNSPLHF. The CDR3 nucleotides are TGTGCCAACAGCCCCAGGCTCCCTTCGGGGAATTCACCCCTCCACTTT. Complete variable domain (other parts from reference TRBV7-4 and TRBJ1-6): GAGVSQSPRYKVAKRGRDVALRCDSISGHVTLYWYRQTLGQGSEVLTYSQSDAQRDKSGRPSGRFSAERPERSVSTLKIQRTEQGDSAVYLCANSPRLPSGNSPLHFGNGTRLTVT.

The V and J genes are TRBV12-5 and TRBJ1-1; a possible D gene is TRBD1 (5 bases). CDR3 length: 14 amino acids. V was clipped by 5 bases and J by 3 bases, with 13 bases between them. Germline loops: CDR1 LGHNT, CDR2 FRNRAP. The DNA of the CDR3 is TGTGCTAGTGGTCCGGGGGACCGCGACACTGAAGCTTTCTTT. It encodes CASGPGDRDTEAFF.

V and J are TRBV28 and TRBJ1-6; no firm D call. Germline V gives CDR1 MDHEN, CDR2 SYDVKM. CDR3 length: 18 residues. The V end lost 3 bases, the J end lost 0 bases, and 15 bases lay between the germline ends. DNA of the CDR3: TGTGCCAGCAGTTTTTGGGCCTTGACTAGCTCCTATAATTCACCCCTCCACTTT. Amino acid sequence: CASSFWALTSSYNSPLHF.

This chain links TRBV6-5 with TRBJ2-7; 9 bases match TRBD2. The CDR3 is made up of 15 amino acids. Germline CDR1 and CDR2: MNHEY and SVGAGI. The V and J ends lost 5 bases and 4 bases, in that order; junction bases with no gene match: 9. The CDR3 here is CASSTGGGAFYEQYF. CDR3 in DNA: TGTGCCAGCAGTACGGGCGGGGGGGCGTTTTACGAGCAGTACTTC.

This clonotype was seen a handful of times. This rearrangement joins TRBV6-5 to TRBJ2-5, with TRBD1 matching over 8 bases. The CDR3 has 15 amino acids. Germline values: CDR1 MNHEY, CDR2 SVGAGI. Trimming cost V 2 bases and J 5 bases; bases outside gene matches: 7. The CDR3 spells CASSYTGGRMETQYF. CDR3 sequence (DNA): TGTGCCAGCAGTTACACAGGGGGGCGGATGGAGACCCAGTACTTC.

In this sample, this clonotype turned up a few times. The chain couples TRBV6-2 or TRBV6-3 to TRBJ2-7; TRBD1 matches at 7 bases. The trim removed 8 bases at V and 5 bases at J, leaving 3 bases unmatched. CDR3 size: 11 residues. The germline V gene encodes CDR1 MNHEY and CDR2 SVGEGT. This CDR3 reads CASPTGHEQYV. The CDR3 DNA is TGTGCCAGCCCGACAGGGCACGAGCAGTACGTC.